This T cell receptor (beta chain) was sequenced in a study of T cells after yellow fever vaccination. The wider study: Fractions containing few cells were prepared with SMART-Seq v4 Ultra Low Input.

There are a few counts of this clonotype. Its antigen is unknown. One entry per CDR3 protein results from TCRdb running MiXCR on the 5' RACE reads. The table has 320,000 or so distinct CDR3 sequences, 7% to 10% seen once; the top ten hold roughly a sixth. General study points: Clones that expanded after primary vaccination mostly reappeared after the booster (96% CD4, approximately 85% CD8). Contaminating bulk clonotypes could be abundant in FACS-sorted repertoires. On re-exposure, the response was weaker but peaked faster, at day 5 versus 15.

Germline-derived CDR1 and CDR2 are MDHEN and SYDVKM. V trimming: 7 bases; J trimming: 4 bases; junction bases outside the gene matches: 19. This CDR3 has 18 residues. This sample comprised PBMCs, obtained 35 to 50 days after the first yellow fever vaccination. The J gene is TRBJ2-1, the V gene TRBV28, with 7 bases that match TRBD1. The TCR was taken from a man between 18 and 29 years old who received the YFV17D yellow fever vaccine. CDR3 in DNA: TGTGCCAGCACCGAAATGCCGGGACAGCCATTCGGGTACAATGAGCAGTTCTTC. Translated: CASTEMPGQPFGYNEQFF.